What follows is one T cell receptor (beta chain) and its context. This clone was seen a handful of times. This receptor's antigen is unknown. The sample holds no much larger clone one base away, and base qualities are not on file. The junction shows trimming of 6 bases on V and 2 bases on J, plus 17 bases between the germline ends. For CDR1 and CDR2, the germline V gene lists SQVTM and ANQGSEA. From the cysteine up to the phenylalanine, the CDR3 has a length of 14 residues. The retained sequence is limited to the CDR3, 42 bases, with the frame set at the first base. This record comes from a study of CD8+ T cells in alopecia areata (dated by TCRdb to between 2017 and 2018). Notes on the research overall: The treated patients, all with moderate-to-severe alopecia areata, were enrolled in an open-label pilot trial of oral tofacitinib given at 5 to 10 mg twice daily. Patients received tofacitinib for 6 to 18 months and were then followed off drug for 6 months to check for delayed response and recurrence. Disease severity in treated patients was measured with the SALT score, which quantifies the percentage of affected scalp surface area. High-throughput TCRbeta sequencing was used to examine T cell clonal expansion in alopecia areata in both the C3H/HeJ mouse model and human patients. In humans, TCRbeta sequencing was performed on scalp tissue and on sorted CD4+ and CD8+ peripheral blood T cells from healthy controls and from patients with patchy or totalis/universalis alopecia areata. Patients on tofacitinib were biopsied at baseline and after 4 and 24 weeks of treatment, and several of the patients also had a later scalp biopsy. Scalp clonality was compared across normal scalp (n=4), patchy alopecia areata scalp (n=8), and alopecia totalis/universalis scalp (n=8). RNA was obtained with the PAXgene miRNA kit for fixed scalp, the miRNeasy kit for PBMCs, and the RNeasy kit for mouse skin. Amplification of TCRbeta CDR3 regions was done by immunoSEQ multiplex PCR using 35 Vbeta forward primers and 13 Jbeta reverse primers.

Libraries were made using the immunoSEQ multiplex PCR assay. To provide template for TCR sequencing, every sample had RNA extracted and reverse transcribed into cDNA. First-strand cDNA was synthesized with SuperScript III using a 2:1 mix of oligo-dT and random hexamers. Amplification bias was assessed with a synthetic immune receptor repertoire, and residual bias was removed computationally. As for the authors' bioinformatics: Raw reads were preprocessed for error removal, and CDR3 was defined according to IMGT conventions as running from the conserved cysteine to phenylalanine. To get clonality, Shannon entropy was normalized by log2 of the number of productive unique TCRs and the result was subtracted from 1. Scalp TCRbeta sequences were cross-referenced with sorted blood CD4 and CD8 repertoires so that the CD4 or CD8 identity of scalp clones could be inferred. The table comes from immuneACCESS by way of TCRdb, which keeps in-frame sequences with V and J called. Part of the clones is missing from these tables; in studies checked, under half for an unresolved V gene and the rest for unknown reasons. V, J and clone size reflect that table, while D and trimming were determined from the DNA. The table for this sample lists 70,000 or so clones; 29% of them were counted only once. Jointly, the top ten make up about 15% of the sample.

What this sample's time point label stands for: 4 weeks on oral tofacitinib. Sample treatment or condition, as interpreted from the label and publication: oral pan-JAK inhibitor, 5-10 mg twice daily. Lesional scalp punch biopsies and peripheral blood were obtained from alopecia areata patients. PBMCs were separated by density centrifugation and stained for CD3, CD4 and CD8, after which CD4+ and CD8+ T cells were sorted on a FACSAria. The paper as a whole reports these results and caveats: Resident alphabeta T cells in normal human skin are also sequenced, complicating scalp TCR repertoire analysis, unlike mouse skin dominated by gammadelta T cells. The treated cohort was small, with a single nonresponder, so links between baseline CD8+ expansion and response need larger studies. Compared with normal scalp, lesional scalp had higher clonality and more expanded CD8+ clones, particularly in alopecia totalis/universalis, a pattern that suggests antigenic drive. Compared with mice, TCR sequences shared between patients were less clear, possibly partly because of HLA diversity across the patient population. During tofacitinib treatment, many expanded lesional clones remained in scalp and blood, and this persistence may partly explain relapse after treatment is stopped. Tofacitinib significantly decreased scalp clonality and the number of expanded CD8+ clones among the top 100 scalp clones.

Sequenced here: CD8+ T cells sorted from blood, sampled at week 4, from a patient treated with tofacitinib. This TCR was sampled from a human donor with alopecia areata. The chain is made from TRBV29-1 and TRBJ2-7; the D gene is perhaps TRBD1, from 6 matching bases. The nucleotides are TGCAGCGTCCACTCCCCGGGACAACCCTACGAGCAGTACTTC. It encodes CSVHSPGQPYEQYF.